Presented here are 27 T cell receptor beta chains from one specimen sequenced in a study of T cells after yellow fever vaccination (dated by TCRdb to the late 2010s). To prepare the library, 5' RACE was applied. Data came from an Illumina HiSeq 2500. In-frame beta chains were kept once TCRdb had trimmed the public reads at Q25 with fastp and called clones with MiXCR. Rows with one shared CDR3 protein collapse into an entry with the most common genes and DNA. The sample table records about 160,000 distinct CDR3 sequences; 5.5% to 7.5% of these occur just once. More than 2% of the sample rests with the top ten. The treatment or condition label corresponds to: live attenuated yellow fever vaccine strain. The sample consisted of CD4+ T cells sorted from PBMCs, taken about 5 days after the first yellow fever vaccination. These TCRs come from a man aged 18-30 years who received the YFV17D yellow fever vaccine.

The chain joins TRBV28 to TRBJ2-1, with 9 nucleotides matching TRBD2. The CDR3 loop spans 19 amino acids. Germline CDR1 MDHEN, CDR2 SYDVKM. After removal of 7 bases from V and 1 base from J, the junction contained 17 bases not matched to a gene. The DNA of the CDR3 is TGTGCCAGCACCCTCGGGGGACTAGCCCACCGTATTTCCTACAATGAGCAGTTCTTC. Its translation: CASTLGGLAHRISYNEQFF.

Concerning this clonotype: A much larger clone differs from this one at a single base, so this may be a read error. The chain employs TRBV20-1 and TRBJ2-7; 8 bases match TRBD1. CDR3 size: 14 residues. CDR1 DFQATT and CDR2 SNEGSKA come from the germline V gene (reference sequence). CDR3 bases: TGCAGTGCTAGGCTACCGGGACAGGCCTACGAGCGGTACTTC. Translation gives CSARLPGQAYERYF.

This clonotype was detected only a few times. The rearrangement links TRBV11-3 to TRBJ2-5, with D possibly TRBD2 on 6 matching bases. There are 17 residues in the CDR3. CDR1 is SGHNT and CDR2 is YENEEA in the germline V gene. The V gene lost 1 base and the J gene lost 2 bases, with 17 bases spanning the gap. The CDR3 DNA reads TGTGCCAGCAGCTTAGGAGGTTGGCGGGGCGCACAAGAGACCCAGTACTTC. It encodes CASSLGGWRGAQETQYF.

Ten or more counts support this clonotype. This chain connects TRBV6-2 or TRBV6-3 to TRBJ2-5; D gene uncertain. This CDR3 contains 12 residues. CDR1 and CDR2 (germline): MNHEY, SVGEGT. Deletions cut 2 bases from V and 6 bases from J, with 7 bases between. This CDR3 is CASSYPEQTQYF. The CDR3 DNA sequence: TGTGCCAGCAGTTACCCGGAACAGACCCAGTACTTC.

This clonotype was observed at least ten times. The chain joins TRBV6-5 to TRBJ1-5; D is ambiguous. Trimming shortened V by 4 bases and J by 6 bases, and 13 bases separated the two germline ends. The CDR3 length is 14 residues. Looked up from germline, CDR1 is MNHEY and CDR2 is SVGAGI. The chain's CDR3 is CASSLHGGLQPQHF. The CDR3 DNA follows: TGTGCCAGCAGTTTACACGGTGGGCTTCAGCCCCAGCATTTT.

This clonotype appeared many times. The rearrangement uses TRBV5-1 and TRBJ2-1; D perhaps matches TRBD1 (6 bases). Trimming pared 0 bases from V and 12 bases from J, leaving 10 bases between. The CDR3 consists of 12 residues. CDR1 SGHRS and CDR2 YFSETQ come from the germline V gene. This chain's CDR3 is CASSLDRAAQFF. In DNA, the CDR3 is TGCGCCAGCAGCTTGGACAGGGCAGCGCAGTTCTTC.

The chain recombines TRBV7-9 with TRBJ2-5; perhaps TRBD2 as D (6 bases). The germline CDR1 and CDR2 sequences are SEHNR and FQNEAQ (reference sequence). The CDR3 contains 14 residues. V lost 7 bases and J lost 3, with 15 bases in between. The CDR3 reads CASTTGRGEETQYF. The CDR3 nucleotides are TGTGCCAGCACCACCGGGCGGGGCGAAGAGACCCAGTACTTC.

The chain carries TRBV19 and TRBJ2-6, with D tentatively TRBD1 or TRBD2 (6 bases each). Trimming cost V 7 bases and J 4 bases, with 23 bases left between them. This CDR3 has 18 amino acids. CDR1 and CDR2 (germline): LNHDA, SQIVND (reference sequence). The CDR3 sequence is CASTTRGQGLYGANVLTF. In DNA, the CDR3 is TGTGCCAGTACCACCCGGGGGCAGGGGTTATACGGGGCCAACGTCCTGACTTTC.

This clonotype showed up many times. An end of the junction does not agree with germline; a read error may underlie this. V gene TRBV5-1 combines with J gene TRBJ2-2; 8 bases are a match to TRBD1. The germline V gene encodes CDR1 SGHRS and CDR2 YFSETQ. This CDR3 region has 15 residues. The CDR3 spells CASSLGQGNTGELFF. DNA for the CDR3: TGTGCCAGCAGTCTTGGACAGGGTAACACCGGGGAGCTGTTTTTT.

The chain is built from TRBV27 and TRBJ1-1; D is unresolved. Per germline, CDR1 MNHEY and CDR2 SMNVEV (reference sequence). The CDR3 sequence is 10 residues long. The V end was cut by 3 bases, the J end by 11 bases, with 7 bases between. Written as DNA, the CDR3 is TGTGCCAGCAGTTTGGAGAGGGCTTTCTTT. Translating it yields CASSLERAFF.

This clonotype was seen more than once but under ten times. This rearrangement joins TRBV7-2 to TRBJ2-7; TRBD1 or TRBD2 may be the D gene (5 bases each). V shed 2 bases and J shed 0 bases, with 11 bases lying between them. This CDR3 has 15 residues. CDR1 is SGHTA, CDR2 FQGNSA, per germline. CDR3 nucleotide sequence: TGTGCCAGCAGCTTAAACCCAGGGAGCTCCTACGAGCAGTACGTC. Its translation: CASSLNPGSSYEQYV.

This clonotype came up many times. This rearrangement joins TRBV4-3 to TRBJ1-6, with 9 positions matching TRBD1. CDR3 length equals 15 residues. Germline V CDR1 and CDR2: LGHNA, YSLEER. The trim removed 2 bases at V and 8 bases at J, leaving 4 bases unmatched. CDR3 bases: TGCGCCAGCAGCCAACTACAGGGGGCGGATTCACCCCTCCACTTT. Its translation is CASSQLQGADSPLHF.

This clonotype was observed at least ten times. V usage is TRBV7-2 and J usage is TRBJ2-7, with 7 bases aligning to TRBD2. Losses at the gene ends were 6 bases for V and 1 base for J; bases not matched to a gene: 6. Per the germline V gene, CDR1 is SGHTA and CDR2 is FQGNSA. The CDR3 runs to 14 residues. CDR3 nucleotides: TGTGCCAGCAGTTTCACGGGGGGTTCCTACGAGCAGTACTTC. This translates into CASSFTGGSYEQYF.

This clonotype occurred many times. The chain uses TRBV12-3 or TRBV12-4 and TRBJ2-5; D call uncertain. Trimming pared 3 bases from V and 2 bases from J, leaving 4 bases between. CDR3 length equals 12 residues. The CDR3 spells CASSLRQETQYF. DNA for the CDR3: TGTGCCAGCAGTTTGAGGCAAGAGACCCAGTACTTC.

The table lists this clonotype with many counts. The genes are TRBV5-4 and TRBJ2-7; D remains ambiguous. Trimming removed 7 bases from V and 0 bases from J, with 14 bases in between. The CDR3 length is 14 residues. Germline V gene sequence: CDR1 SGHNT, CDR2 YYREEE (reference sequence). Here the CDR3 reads CASSTAPYSYEQYV. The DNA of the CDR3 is TGTGCCAGCTCTACGGCGCCGTACTCCTACGAGCAGTACGTC.

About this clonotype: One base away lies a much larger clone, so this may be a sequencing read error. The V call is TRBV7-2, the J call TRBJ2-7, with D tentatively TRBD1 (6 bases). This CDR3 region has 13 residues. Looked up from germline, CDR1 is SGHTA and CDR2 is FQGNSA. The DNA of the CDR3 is TGTGCCAGCAGCCCACGGACAGCCTACGAGCATTACTTC. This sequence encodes CASSPRTAYEHYF.

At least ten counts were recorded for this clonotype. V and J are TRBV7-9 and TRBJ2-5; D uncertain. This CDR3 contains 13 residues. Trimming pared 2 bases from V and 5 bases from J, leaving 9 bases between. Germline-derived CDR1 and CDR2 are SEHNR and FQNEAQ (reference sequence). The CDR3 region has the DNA TGTGCCAGCAGCTTATCCAGATTGGAGACCCAGTACTTC. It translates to CASSLSRLETQYF.

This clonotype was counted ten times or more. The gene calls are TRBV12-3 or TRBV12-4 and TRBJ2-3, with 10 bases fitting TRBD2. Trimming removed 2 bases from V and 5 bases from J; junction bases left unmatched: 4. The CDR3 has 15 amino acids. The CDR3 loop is CASSLSGGAGDTQYF. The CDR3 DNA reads TGTGCCAGCAGTTTAAGCGGGGGGGCGGGAGATACGCAGTATTTT.

This CDR3 is CASSLGQGFGNQPQHF. CDR3 DNA sequence: TGTGCCAGCAGTTTGGGACAGGGCTTTGGCAATCAGCCCCAGCATTTT. The chain employs TRBV12-3 or TRBV12-4 and TRBJ1-5, with 9 bases fitting TRBD1. The CDR3 is 16 amino acids. The J segment lost 2 bases and the V segment lost 3 bases, leaving 5 bases of the junction unmatched.

CDR3: CASSLSPESYEQYF. CDR3 sequence (DNA): TGTGCCAGCAGCTTATCCCCGGAATCCTACGAGCAGTACTTC. The chain employs TRBV7-3 and TRBJ2-7; no definite D call. The CDR3 runs to 14 residues. The germline V gene has CDR1 SGHTA and CDR2 FQGTGA. Trimming shortened V by 2 bases and J by 1 base, and 9 bases separated the two germline ends.

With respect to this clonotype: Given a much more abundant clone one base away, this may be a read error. CDR3: CSGQGNSALHF. The CDR3 coding sequence is TGCAGCGGACAGGGGAATTCAGCCCTCCACTTT. The chain combines TRBV29-1 with TRBJ1-6; 8 bases fit TRBD1. The CDR3 is made up of 11 amino acids. Germline assignment: CDR1 SQVTM and CDR2 ANQGSEA.

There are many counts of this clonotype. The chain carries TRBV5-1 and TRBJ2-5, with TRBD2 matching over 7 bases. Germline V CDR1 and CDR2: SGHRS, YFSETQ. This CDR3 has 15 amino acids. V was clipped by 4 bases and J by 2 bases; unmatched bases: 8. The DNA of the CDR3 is TGCGCCAGCAGCCTCCTAACGGGGGGACAAGAGACCCAGTACTTC. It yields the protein CASSLLTGGQETQYF.

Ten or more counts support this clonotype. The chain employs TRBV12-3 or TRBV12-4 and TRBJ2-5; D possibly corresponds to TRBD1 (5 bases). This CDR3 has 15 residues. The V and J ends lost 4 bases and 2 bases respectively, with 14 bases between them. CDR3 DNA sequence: TGTGCCAGCAGTTCCGACAGCTTACTTCAAGAGACCCAGTACTTC. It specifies CASSSDSLLQETQYF.

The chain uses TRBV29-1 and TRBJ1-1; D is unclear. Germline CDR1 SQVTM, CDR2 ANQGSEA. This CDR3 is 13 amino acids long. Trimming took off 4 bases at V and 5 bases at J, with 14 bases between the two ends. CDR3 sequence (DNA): TGCAGCGTTGCTAGCATCCGGGGTACTGAAGCTTTCTTT. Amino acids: CSVASIRGTEAFF.

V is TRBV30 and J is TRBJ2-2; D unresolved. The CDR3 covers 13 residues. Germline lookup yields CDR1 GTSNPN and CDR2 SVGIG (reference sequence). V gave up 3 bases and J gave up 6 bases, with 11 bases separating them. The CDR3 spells CAWSPMGAGELFF. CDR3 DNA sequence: TGTGCCTGGAGCCCCATGGGCGCCGGGGAGCTGTTTTTT.

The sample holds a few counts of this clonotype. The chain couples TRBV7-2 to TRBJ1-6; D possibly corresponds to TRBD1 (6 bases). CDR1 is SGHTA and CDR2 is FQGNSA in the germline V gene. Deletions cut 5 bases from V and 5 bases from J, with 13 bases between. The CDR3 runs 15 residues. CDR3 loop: CASSMGHSDNSPLHF. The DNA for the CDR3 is TGTGCCAGCAGCATGGGACATTCGGATAATTCACCCCTCCACTTT.

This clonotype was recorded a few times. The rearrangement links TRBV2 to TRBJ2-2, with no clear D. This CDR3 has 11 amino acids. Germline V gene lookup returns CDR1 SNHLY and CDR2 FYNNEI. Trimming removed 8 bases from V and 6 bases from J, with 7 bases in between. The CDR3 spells CASSVSGELFF. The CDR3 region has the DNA TGTGCCAGCTCAGTATCCGGGGAGCTGTTTTTT.